This T cell receptor (beta chain) was recorded in a study of T-cell memory formation after mild COVID-19. TCR alpha and TCR beta cDNA libraries carrying sample barcodes and UMIs were produced by 5'RACE using constant-segment primers. Via MiXCR, TCRdb re-called the 5' RACE reads, giving one row per CDR3 protein. The sample has roughly 350,000 distinct CDR3 sequences, under 25% seen once. This clonotype showed up just a few times. Its antigen is currently unknown. Study-wide results and limits: Contracting CD8+ clones were enriched in EMRA, CD4+ mainly in CM and EM. Some responding clones appeared in pre-infection memory, suggesting cross-reactive memory joined.

Germline V gene sequence: CDR1 LNHNV, CDR2 YYDKDF (reference sequence). The ends were cut back, 0 bases at V and 8 bases at J, with 8 bases in the middle. The CDR3 contains 12 residues. Sequences were obtained from PBMCs or a T cell subset sorted from them (not recorded which). This clonotype was sampled from an adult woman who had mild COVID-19 (a few samples of this study predate the infection). Cell type and time point are not known. The chain couples TRBV15 to TRBJ2-7, with D unclear. CDR3 DNA: TGTGCCACCAGCAGAGATAACAGCCAGCAGTACTTC. It is translated as CATSRDNSQQYF.